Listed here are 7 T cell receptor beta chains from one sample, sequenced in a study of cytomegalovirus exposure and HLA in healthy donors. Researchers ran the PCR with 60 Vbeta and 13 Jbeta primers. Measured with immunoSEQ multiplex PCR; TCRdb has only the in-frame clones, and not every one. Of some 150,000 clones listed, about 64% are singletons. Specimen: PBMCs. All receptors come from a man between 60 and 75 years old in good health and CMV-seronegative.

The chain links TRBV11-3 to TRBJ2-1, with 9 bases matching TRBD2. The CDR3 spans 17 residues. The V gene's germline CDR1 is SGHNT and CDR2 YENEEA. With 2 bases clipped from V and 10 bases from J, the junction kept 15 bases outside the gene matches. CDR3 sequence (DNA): TGTGCCAGCAGCTTAAGAGGCGCGGGAGGGCCGGGTTACGAGCAGTTCTTC. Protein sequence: CASSLRGAGGPGYEQFF.

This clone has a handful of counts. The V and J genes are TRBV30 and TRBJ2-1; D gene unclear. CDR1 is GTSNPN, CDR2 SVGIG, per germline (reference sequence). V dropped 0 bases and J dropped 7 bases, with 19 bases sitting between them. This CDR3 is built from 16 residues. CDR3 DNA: TGTGCCTGGAGTGTACTCGTCTGGGCCTCCCATAATGAGCAGTTCTTC. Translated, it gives CAWSVLVWASHNEQFF.

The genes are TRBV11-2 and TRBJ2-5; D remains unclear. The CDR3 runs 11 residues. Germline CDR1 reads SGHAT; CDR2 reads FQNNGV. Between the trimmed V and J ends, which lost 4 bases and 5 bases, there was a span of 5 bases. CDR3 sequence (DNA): TGTGCCAGCAGCTCTGGCGAGACCCAGTACTTC. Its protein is CASSSGETQYF.

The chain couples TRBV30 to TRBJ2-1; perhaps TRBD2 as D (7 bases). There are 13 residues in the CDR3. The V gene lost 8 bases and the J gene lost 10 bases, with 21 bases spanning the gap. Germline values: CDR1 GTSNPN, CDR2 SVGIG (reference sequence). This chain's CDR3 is CARNLFGGPEQFF. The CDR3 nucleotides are TGTGCCAGAAACCTCTTCGGGGGGCCAGAGCAGTTCTTC.

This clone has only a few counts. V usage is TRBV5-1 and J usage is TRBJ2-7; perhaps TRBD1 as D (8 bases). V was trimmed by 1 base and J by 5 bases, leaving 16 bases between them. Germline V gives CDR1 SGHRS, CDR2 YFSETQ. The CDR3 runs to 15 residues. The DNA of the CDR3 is TGCGCCAGCAGCTTGTCAGGACAGGGACTACACGAGCAGTACTTC. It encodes CASSLSGQGLHEQYF.

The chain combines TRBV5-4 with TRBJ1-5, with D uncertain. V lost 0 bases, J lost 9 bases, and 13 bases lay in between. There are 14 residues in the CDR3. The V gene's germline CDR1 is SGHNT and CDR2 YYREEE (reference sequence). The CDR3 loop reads CASSLDQSAGPQHF. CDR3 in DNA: TGTGCCAGCAGCTTGGATCAGTCGGCGGGGCCCCAGCATTTT. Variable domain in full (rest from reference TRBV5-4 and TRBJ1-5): ETGVTQSPTHLIKTRGQQVTLRCSSQSGHNTVSWYQQALGQGPQFIFQYYREEENGRGNFPPRFSGLQFPNYSSELNVNALELDDSALYLCASSLDQSAGPQHFGDGTRLSIL.

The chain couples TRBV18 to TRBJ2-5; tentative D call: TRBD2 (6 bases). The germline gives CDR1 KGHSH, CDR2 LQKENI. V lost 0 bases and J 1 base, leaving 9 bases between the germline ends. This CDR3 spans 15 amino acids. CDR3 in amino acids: CASSPPSGAQETQYF. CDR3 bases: TGTGCCAGCTCACCACCATCGGGAGCCCAAGAGACCCAGTACTTC.